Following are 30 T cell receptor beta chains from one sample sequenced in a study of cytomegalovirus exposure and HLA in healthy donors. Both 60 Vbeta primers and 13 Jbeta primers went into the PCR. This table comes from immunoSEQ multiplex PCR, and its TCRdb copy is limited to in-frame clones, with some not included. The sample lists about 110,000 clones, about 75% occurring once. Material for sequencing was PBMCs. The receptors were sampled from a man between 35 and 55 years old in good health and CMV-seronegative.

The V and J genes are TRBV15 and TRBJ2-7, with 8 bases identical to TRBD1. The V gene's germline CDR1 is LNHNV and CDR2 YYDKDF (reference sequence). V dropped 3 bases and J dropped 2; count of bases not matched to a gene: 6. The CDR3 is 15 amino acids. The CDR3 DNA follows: TGTGCCACCAGCAGGGCCTCAGGGGGCGCCTACGAGCAGTACTTC. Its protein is CATSRASGGAYEQYF.

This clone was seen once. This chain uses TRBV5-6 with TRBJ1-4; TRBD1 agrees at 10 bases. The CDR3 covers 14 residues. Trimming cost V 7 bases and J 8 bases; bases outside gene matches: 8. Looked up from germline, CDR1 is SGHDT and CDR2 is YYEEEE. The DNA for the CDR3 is TGTGCCAGCGGGAGACAGGGGGCACAGGAAAAACTGTTTTTT. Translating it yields CASGRQGAQEKLFF.

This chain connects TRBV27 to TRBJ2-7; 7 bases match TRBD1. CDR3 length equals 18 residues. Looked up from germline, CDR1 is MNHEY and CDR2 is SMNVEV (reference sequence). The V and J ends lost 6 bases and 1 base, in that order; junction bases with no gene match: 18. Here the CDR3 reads CASRRIVLSGQLSYEQYF. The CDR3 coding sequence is TGTGCCAGCAGGAGAATAGTCTTATCGGGACAGCTTTCCTACGAGCAGTACTTC.

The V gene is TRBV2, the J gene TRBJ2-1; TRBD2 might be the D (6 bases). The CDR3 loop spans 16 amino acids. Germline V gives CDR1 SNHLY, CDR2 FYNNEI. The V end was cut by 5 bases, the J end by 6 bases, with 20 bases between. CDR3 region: CASSPRWGGEFNEQFF. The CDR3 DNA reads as TGTGCCAGCAGTCCCAGATGGGGCGGGGAATTCAATGAGCAGTTCTTC.

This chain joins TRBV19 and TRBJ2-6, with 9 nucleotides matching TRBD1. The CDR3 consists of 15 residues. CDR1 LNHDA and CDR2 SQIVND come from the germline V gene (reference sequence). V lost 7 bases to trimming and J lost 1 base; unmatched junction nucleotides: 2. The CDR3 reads CASTGTGSGANVLTF. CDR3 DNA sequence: TGTGCCAGTACTGGGACAGGGTCTGGGGCCAACGTCCTGACTTTC.

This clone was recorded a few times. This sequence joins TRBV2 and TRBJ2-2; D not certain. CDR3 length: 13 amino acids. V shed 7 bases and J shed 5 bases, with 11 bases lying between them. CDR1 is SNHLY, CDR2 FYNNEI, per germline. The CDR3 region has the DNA TGTGCCAGCAAGATATTGACTACCGGGGAGCTGTTTTTT. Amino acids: CASKILTTGELFF.

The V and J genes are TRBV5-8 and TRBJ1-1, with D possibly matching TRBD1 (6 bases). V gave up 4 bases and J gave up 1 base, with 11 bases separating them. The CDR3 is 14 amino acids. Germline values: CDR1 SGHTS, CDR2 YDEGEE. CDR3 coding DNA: TGTGCCAGCAGCCCCGGACAGAGGAACACTGAAGCTTTCTTT. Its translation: CASSPGQRNTEAFF.

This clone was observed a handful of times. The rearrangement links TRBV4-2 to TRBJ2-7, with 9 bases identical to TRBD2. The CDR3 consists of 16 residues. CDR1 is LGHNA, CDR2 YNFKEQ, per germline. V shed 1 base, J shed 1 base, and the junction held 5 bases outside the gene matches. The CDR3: CASSQVWLAGSYEQYF. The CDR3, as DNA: TGTGCCAGCAGCCAAGTTTGGCTAGCGGGGTCCTACGAGCAGTACTTC.

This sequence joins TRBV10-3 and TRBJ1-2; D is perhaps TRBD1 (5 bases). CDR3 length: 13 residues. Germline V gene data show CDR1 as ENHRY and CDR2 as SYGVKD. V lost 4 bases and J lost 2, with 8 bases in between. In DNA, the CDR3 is TGTGCCATCAGTGGAGACAGCAACTATGGCTACACCTTC. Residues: CAISGDSNYGYTF.

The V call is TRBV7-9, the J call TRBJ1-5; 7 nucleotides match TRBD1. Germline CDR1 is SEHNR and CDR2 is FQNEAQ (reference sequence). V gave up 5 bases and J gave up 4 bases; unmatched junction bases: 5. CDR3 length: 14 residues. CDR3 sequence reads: CASSQGQANQPQHF. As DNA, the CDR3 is TGTGCCAGCAGCCAAGGACAGGCAAATCAGCCCCAGCATTTT. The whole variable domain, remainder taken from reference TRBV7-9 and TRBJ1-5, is DTGVSQNPRHKITKRGQNVTFRCDPISEHNRLYWYRQTLGQGPEFLTYFQNEAQLEKSRLLSDRFSAERPKGSFSTLEIQRTEQGDSAMYLCASSQGQANQPQHFGDGTRLSIL.

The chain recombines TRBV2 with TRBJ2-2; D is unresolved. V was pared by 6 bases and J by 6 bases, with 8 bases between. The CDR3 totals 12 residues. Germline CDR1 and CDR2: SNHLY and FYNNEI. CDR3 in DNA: TGTGCCAGCAGGCCGGTCGCCGGGGAGCTGTTTTTT. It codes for CASRPVAGELFF.

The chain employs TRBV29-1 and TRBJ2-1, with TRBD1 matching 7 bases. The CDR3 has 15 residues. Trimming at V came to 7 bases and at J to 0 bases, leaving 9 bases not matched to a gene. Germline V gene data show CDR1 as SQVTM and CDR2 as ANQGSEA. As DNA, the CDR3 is TGCAGCGCCGCGACAGGGTCTAGCTCCTACAATGAGCAGTTCTTC. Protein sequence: CSAATGSSSYNEQFF.

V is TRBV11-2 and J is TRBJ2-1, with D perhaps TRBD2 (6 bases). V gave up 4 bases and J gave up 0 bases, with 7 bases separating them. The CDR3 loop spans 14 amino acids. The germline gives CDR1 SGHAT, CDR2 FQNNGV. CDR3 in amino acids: CASSWDFSYNEQFF. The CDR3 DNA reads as TGTGCCAGCAGCTGGGACTTCTCCTACAATGAGCAGTTCTTC.

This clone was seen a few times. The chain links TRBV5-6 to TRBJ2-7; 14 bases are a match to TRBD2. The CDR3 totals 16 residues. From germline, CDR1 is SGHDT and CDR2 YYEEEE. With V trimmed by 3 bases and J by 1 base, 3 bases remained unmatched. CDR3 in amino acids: CASSSRTSGGSYEQYF. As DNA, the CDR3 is TGTGCCAGCAGCTCCCGGACTAGCGGGGGGTCCTACGAGCAGTACTTC. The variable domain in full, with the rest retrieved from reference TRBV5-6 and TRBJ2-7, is DAGVTQSPTHLIKTRGQQVTLRCSPKSGHDTVSWYQQALGQGPQFIFQYYEEEERQRGNFPDRFSGHQFPNYSSELNVNALLLGDSALYLCASSSRTSGGSYEQYFGPGTRLTVT.

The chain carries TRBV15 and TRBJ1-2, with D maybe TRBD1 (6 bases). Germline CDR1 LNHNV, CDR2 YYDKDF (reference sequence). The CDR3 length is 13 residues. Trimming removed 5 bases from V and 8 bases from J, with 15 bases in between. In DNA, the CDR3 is TGTGCCACCAGCCCAGGGGAATTTTGGGGCTACACCTTC. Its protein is CATSPGEFWGYTF.

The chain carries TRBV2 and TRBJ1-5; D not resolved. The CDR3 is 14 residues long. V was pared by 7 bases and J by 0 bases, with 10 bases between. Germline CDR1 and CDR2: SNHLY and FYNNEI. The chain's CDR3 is CASTRENSNQPQHF. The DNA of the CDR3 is TGTGCCAGCACAAGGGAGAATAGCAATCAGCCCCAGCATTTT.

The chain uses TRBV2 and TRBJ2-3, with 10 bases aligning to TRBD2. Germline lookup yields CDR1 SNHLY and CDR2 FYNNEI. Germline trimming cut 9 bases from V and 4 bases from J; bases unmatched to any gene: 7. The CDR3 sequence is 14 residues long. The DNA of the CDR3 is TGTGCCAGTACTGGGACTAGCGTGGCAGATACGCAGTATTTT. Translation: CASTGTSVADTQYF. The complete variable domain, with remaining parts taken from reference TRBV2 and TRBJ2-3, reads EPEVTQTPSHQVTQMGQEVILRCVPISNHLYFYWYRQILGQKVEFLVSFYNNEISEKSEIFDDQFSVERPDGSNFTLKIRSTKLEDSAMYFCASTGTSVADTQYFGPGTRLTVL.

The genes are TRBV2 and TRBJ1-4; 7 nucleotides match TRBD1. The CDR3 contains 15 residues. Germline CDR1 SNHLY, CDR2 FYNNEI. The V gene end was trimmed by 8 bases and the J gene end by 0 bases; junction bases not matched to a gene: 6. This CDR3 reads CASGETGSTNEKLFF. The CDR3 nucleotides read TGTGCCAGCGGGGAGACAGGGTCAACTAATGAAAAACTGTTTTTT.

The CDR3 sequence is CASSYSGGVGTQYF. In DNA form, the CDR3 reads TGTGCCAGCAGCTATTCGGGGGGGGTCGGTACGCAGTATTTT. The chain couples TRBV7-3 to TRBJ2-3; 8 bases align to TRBD2. This CDR3 contains 14 residues. J was trimmed by 8 bases and V by 4 bases; bases with no gene match: 8. CDR1 is SGHTA, CDR2 FQGTGA, per germline.

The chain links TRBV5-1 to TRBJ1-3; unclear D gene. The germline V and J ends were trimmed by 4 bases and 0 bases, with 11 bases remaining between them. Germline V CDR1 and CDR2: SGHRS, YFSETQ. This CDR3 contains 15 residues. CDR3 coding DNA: TGCGCCAGCAGCCGCGGGCCGCTCTCTGGAAACACCATATATTTT. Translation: CASSRGPLSGNTIYF.

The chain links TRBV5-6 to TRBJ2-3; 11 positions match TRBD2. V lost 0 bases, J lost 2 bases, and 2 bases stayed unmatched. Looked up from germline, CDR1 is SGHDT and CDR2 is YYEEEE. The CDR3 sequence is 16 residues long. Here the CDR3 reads CASSLGLAGLTDTQYF. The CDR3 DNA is TGTGCCAGCAGCTTGGGACTAGCGGGACTCACAGATACGCAGTATTTT.

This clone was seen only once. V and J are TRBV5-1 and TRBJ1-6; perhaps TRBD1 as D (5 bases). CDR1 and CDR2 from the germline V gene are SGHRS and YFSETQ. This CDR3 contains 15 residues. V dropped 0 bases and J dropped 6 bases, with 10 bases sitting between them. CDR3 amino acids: CASSLETVTNSPLHF. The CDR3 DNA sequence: TGCGCCAGCAGCTTGGAGACAGTCACTAATTCACCCCTCCACTTT. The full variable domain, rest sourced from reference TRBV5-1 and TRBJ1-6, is KAGVTQTPRYLIKTRGQQVTLSCSPISGHRSVSWYQQTPGQGLQFLFEYFSETQRNKGNFPGRFSGRQFSNSRSEMNVSTLELGDSALYLCASSLETVTNSPLHFGNGTRLTVT.

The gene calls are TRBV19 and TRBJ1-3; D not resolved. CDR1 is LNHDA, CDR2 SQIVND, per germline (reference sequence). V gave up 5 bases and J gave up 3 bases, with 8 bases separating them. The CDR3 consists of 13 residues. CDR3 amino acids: CASSYPGGNTIYF. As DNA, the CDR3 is TGTGCCAGTAGTTACCCCGGTGGAAACACCATATATTTT.

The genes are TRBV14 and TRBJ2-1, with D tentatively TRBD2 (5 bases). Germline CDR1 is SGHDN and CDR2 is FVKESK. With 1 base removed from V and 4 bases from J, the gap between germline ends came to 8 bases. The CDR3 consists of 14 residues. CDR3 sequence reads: CASSQGLRYNEQFF. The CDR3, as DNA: TGTGCCAGCAGCCAAGGACTACGATACAATGAGCAGTTCTTC.

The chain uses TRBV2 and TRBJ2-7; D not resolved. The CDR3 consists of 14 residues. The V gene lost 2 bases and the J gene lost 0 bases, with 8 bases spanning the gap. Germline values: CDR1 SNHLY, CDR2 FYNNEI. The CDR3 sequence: CASSETGPSYEQYF. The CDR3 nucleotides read TGTGCCAGCAGTGAAACCGGTCCCTCCTACGAGCAGTACTTC.

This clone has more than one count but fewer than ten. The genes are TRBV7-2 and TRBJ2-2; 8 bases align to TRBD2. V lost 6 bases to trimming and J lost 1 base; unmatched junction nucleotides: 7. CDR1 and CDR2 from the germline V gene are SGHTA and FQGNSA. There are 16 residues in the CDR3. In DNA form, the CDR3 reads TGTGCCAGCAGTACGTCACGGGGGGGGAACACCGGGGAGCTGTTTTTT. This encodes CASSTSRGGNTGELFF.

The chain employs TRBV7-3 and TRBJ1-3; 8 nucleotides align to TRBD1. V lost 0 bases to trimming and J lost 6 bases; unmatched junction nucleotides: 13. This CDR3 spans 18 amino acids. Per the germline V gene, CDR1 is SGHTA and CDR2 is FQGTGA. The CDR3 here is CASSLTGIGTGPQNTIYF. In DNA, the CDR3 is TGTGCCAGCAGCTTAACGGGGATCGGGACAGGCCCGCAAAACACCATATATTTT.

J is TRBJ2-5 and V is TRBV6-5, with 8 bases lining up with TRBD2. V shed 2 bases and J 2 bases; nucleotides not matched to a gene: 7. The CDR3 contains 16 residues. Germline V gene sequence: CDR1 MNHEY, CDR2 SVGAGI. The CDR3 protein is CASSYTGGAFQETQYF. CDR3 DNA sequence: TGTGCCAGCAGTTACACCGGGGGGGCCTTTCAAGAGACCCAGTACTTC.

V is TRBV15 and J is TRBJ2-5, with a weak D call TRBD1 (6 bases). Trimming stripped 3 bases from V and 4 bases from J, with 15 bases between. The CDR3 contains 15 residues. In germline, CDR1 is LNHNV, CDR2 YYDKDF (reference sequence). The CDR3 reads CATSSRAGVGETQYF. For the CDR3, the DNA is TGTGCCACCAGCAGTAGGGCAGGGGTAGGAGAGACCCAGTACTTC. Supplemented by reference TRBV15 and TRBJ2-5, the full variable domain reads DAMVIQNPRYQVTQFGKPVTLSCSQTLNHNVMYWYQQKSSQAPKLLFHYYDKDFNNEADTPDNFQSRRPNTSFCFLDIRSPGLGDTAMYLCATSSRAGVGETQYFGPGTRLLVL.

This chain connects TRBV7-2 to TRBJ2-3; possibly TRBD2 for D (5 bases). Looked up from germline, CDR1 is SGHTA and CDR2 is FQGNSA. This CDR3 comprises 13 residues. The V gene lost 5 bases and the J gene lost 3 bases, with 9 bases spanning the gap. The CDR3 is CASSRAGTDTQYF. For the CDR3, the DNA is TGTGCCAGCAGCAGGGCGGGTACAGATACGCAGTATTTT.